The 28 T cell receptor beta chains below come from one sample, sequenced in a study of patients and donors after allogeneic stem cell transplantation. MiXCR, applied by TCRdb to the RT-PCR reads, yields one record per CDR3 protein. The profile covers approximately 430,000 distinct CDR3 sequences, with 16% appearing a single time and 7.2% taken by the ten largest. Sequencing was carried out using blood, either unsorted or a sorted T cell fraction (not recorded which). All receptors derive from a human donor who was either an allogeneic HSCT recipient or a stem cell or donor lymphocyte infusion donor (not recorded which). It is not recorded whose cells these are; they may come from a transplant donor.

V gene TRBV5-6 combines with J gene TRBJ1-2; D is ambiguous. CDR1 and CDR2 from the germline V gene are SGHDT and YYEEEE. This CDR3 has 12 residues. V lost 4 bases and J 8 bases, leaving 12 bases between the germline ends. The CDR3 loop is CASSTPRLGYTF. The CDR3 DNA is TGTGCCAGCAGCACCCCCAGGCTCGGCTACACCTTC.

The chain links TRBV6-2 or TRBV6-3 to TRBJ2-1, with unresolved D. The CDR3 is 19 residues long. V lost 0 bases and J lost 0, with 18 bases in between. Germline V gene data show CDR1 as MNHEY and CDR2 as SVGEGT. CDR3 sequence: CASSYSAGPSKSSYNEQFF. The CDR3 nucleotides are TGTGCCAGCAGTTACTCGGCAGGACCCTCTAAGAGCTCCTACAATGAGCAGTTCTTC.

V gene TRBV12-5 combines with J gene TRBJ2-2; D possibly corresponds to TRBD2 (6 bases). In germline, CDR1 is LGHNT, CDR2 FRNRAP. V lost 6 bases to trimming and J lost 7 bases, with 18 bases between them. This CDR3 region has 15 residues. The CDR3 protein is CASGPGEKGGGELFF. CDR3 sequence (DNA): TGTGCTAGTGGGCCGGGGGAAAAAGGTGGCGGGGAGCTGTTTTTT. The entire variable domain, with the rest obtained from reference TRBV12-5 and TRBJ2-2, is as follows: DARVTQTPRHKVTEMGQEVTMRCQPILGHNTVFWYRQTMMQGLELLAYFRNRAPLDDSGMPKDRFSAEMPDATLATLKIQPSEPRDSAVYFCASGPGEKGGGELFFGEGSRLTVL.

The chain uses TRBV7-8 and TRBJ2-1, with a weak D call TRBD2 (5 bases). The germline CDR1 and CDR2 sequences are SGHVS and FQNEAQ. The CDR3 consists of 11 residues. The ends were cut back, 5 bases at V and 9 bases at J, with 8 bases in the middle. Here the CDR3 reads CASSKEGEQFF. The CDR3 bases are TGTGCCAGCAGCAAAGAGGGTGAGCAGTTCTTC.

This chain links TRBV5-1 with TRBJ1-2; 8 positions match TRBD1. Losses at the gene ends were 1 base for V and 8 bases for J; bases not matched to a gene: 7. Germline CDR1 reads SGHRS; CDR2 reads YFSETQ. This CDR3 has 14 amino acids. CDR3 sequence: CASSLRTGSRGYTF. CDR3 nucleotides: TGCGCCAGCAGCTTGCGGACAGGGAGCCGCGGCTACACCTTC.

This rearrangement joins TRBV6-5 to TRBJ2-3; D is unresolved. Germline CDR1 is MNHEY and CDR2 is SVGAGI. The CDR3 is made up of 14 amino acids. Between the trimmed V and J ends, which lost 0 bases and 0 bases, there was a span of 4 bases. The CDR3 region is CASSYSGSTDTQYF. In DNA, the CDR3 is TGTGCCAGCAGTTACTCAGGCAGCACAGATACGCAGTATTTT.

The genes are TRBV20-1 and TRBJ1-5, with 7 bases fitting TRBD1. The CDR3 has 16 amino acids. CDR1 is DFQATT and CDR2 is SNEGSKA in the germline V gene (reference sequence). J gave up 0 bases and V 6 bases, and 11 bases lay outside the gene matches. CDR3 loop: CSATARGWYSNQPQHF. The CDR3 bases are TGCAGTGCAACGGCCAGGGGGTGGTATAGCAATCAGCCCCAGCATTTT.

The rearrangement links TRBV6-6 to TRBJ2-1, with D uncertain. V gave up 2 bases and J gave up 4 bases, with 6 bases separating them. Germline V gene data show CDR1 as MNHNY and CDR2 as SVGAGI (reference sequence). This CDR3 contains 13 residues. CDR3 sequence: CASSYVKYNEQFF. In nucleotides, the CDR3 is TGTGCCAGCAGTTACGTAAAGTACAATGAGCAGTTCTTC.

The rearrangement links TRBV15 to TRBJ2-3; TRBD2 matches 9 bases. The V segment lost 4 bases and the J segment 5 bases; nucleotides outside the gene matches: 10. Germline lookup yields CDR1 LNHNV and CDR2 YYDKDF (reference sequence). The length of the CDR3 is 16 residues. CDR3 protein: CATSTGRGRDEDTQYF. The CDR3 DNA follows: TGTGCCACCAGCACGGGACGCGGGAGGGATGAAGATACGCAGTATTTT.

This clonotype was found a few times. The chain uses TRBV20-1 and TRBJ1-4, with 10 positions matching TRBD1. The J segment lost 11 bases and the V segment lost 7 bases, leaving 7 bases of the junction unmatched. Germline V lookup: CDR1 DFQATT, CDR2 SNEGSKA (reference sequence). The CDR3 contains 12 residues. The CDR3 reads CSVPDRGVKLFF. The CDR3 DNA reads TGCAGTGTTCCGGACAGGGGGGTCAAACTGTTTTTT.

In this sample, this clonotype turned up a few times. V usage is TRBV9 and J usage is TRBJ1-6, with unresolved D. V gave up 1 base and J gave up 3 bases, with 2 bases separating them. The CDR3 contains 13 residues. The germline V gene encodes CDR1 SGDLS and CDR2 YYNGEE. The CDR3 spells CASSVSYNSPLHF. CDR3 DNA: TGTGCCAGCAGCGTAAGCTATAATTCACCCCTCCACTTT.

This clonotype was recorded a few times. The genes are TRBV20-1 and TRBJ2-1; a weak D match, TRBD2 (5 bases). This CDR3 is 14 amino acids long. V shed 4 bases and J shed 4 bases, with 14 bases lying between them. Germline V gene data show CDR1 as DFQATT and CDR2 as SNEGSKA (reference sequence). CDR3 coding DNA: TGCAGTGCTACCGGGATTGATAGGTACAATGAGCAGTTCTTC. Its protein product is CSATGIDRYNEQFF.

The chain joins TRBV19 to TRBJ2-3; weak D call: TRBD1 (6 bases). V lost 4 bases and J lost 1, with 12 bases in between. Germline CDR1 is LNHDA and CDR2 is SQIVND (reference sequence). The CDR3 has 15 residues. The CDR3 reads CASSNKQGRTDTQYF. Here the CDR3 DNA reads TGTGCCAGTAGTAACAAACAGGGCCGCACAGATACGCAGTATTTT.

The rearrangement uses TRBV20-1 and TRBJ1-3; D unresolved. Germline-derived CDR1 and CDR2 are DFQATT and SNEGSKA (reference sequence). The V gene lost 1 base and the J gene lost 2 bases, with 9 bases spanning the gap. The length of the CDR3 is 14 residues. This CDR3 reads CSARAHSTGNTIYF. CDR3 bases: TGCAGTGCTAGAGCCCACAGCACTGGAAACACCATATATTTT.

This clonotype was recorded a few times. The chain carries TRBV4-2 and TRBJ2-5; 12 positions agree with TRBD2. The trim removed 4 bases at V and 2 bases at J, leaving 5 bases unmatched. Germline V gene data show CDR1 as LGHNA and CDR2 as YNFKEQ. This CDR3 has 16 amino acids. CDR3 nucleotide sequence: TGTGCCAGCAGCCGCTCTAGCGGGGGGGTTCAAGAGACCCAGTACTTC. This gives the protein CASSRSSGGVQETQYF.

The chain carries TRBV6-2 or TRBV6-3 and TRBJ2-7; D is ambiguous. Germline V gives CDR1 MNHEY, CDR2 SVGEGT. The CDR3 loop spans 12 amino acids. V lost 3 bases to trimming and J lost 3 bases, with 6 bases between them. The CDR3 protein is CASSYGVYEQYF. CDR3 nucleotides: TGTGCCAGCAGTTATGGAGTCTACGAGCAGTACTTC.

This clonotype was found many times. The gene calls are TRBV12-3 or TRBV12-4 and TRBJ1-2; 8 nucleotides agree with TRBD1. The CDR3 has 17 amino acids. With V trimmed by 5 bases and J by 7 bases, 18 bases remained unmatched. CDR3 sequence: CASSRSVTGQGLFGYTF. DNA of the CDR3: TGTGCCAGCAGTCGATCGGTTACCGGACAGGGATTATTTGGCTACACCTTC.

Ten or more counts support this clonotype. The CDR3 loop is CASRLTGGHQPQHF. The CDR3 nucleotides are TGTGCCAGCAGGTTGACAGGGGGTCATCAGCCCCAGCATTTT. This rearrangement joins TRBV12-3 or TRBV12-4 to TRBJ1-5; 9 nucleotides match TRBD1. Trimming cost V 6 bases and J 5 bases; bases outside gene matches: 5. The CDR3 totals 14 residues.

The chain uses TRBV5-6 and TRBJ2-5; D gene unclear. The germline V gene encodes CDR1 SGHDT and CDR2 YYEEEE. This CDR3 is 13 amino acids long. Trimming removed 5 bases from V and 5 bases from J, with 13 bases in between. The CDR3 nucleotides are TGTGCCAGCAGATGGGGAACACGGGAGACCCAGTACTTC. It codes for CASRWGTRETQYF.

This clonotype was picked up a small number of times. The rearrangement joins TRBV25-1 to TRBJ2-5, with TRBD2 matching 9 bases. CDR3 length: 15 residues. Per germline, CDR1 MGHDK and CDR2 SYGVNS. Trimming took 5 bases from V and 4 from J; bases not matched to a gene: 8. The DNA of the CDR3 is TGTGCCAGCAGTCCACCGGGACTAGCCGTAGAGACCCAGTACTTC. Translated: CASSPPGLAVETQYF.

The chain recombines TRBV6-1 with TRBJ1-5, with 9 positions matching TRBD1. This CDR3 has 15 amino acids. J was trimmed by 2 bases and V by 5 bases; bases with no gene match: 4. Germline V CDR1 and CDR2: MNHNS, SASEGT. CDR3 in amino acids: CASSRTGVGNQPQHF. CDR3 sequence (DNA): TGTGCCAGCAGTCGGACAGGGGTGGGCAATCAGCCCCAGCATTTT.

This clonotype appeared a few times. V usage is TRBV6-1 and J usage is TRBJ2-1, with TRBD2 matching over 10 bases. Unmatched junction bases numbered 3, after V lost 6 bases and J lost 4 bases. The CDR3 sequence is 14 residues long. Per germline, CDR1 MNHNS and CDR2 SASEGT. The DNA of the CDR3 is TGTGCCAGCAGGGCAGCGGGAGGGTACAATGAGCAGTTCTTC. Its translation: CASRAAGGYNEQFF.

This clonotype was picked up a small number of times. The rearrangement uses TRBV7-2 and TRBJ2-7; 7 bases match TRBD1. This CDR3 is 14 amino acids long. V was clipped by 3 bases and J by 4 bases; unmatched bases: 6. Per the germline V gene, CDR1 is SGHTA and CDR2 is FQGNSA. CDR3 residues: CASSFYRGLYEQYF. For the CDR3, the DNA is TGTGCCAGCAGCTTTTACAGGGGTCTATACGAGCAGTACTTC. The entire variable domain, with the rest obtained from reference TRBV7-2 and TRBJ2-7, is as follows: GAGVSQSPSNKVTEKGKDVELRCDPISGHTALYWYRQSLGQGLEFLIYFQGNSAPDKSGLPSDRFSAERTGGSVSTLTIQRTQQEDSAVYLCASSFYRGLYEQYFGPGTRLTVT.

The chain has TRBV5-1 and TRBJ2-7; unclear D gene. The CDR3 loop spans 13 amino acids. Per the germline V gene, CDR1 is SGHRS and CDR2 is YFSETQ. The V and J ends lost 4 bases and 5 bases respectively, with 13 bases between them. This chain's CDR3 is CASSPLNGDEQYF. CDR3 in DNA: TGCGCCAGCAGCCCCCTCAATGGGGACGAGCAGTACTTC.

As regards this clonotype: No conserved phenylalanine or tryptophan is present at the end of the CDR3, so a read error is the likely explanation. The rearrangement links TRBV15 to TRBJ1-4; no firm D call. The CDR3 length is 13 residues. Looked up from germline, CDR1 is LNHNV and CDR2 is YYDKDF (reference sequence). The germline V and J ends were trimmed by 1 base and 8 bases, with 8 bases remaining between them. CDR3 sequence reads: CATSRGLGEKLFY. In DNA form, the CDR3 reads TGTGCCACCAGCAGAGGATTAGGGGAAAAACTGTTTTAT.

V usage is TRBV5-1 and J usage is TRBJ2-5, with 10 nucleotides matching TRBD1. J was trimmed by 7 bases and V by 3 bases; bases with no gene match: 9. This CDR3 region has 15 residues. The germline CDR1 and CDR2 sequences are SGHRS and YFSETQ. The CDR3 nucleotides are TGCGCCAGCAGCTCCGGGACAGGGGTCGCCCGGACCCAGTACTTC. Protein sequence: CASSSGTGVARTQYF.

The CDR3: CASSITSSGRYNEQFF. The CDR3 coding sequence is TGTGCCAGCAGCATCACATCTAGCGGGAGATACAATGAGCAGTTCTTC. The V call is TRBV7-9, the J call TRBJ2-1; 10 positions match TRBD2. The V and J ends lost 5 bases and 4 bases, in that order; junction bases with no gene match: 8. CDR1 and CDR2 (germline): SEHNR, FQNEAQ (reference sequence). The CDR3 loop spans 16 amino acids.

This clonotype was detected only a few times. The chain links TRBV7-9 to TRBJ2-3; the D gene is possibly TRBD1 (5 bases). V shed 5 bases and J shed 5 bases, with 14 bases lying between them. Germline lookup yields CDR1 SEHNR and CDR2 FQNEAQ (reference sequence). This CDR3 is 14 amino acids long. CDR3 sequence: CASSPSHRGDTQYF. The DNA of the CDR3 is TGTGCCAGCAGCCCCAGCCATAGGGGAGATACGCAGTATTTT.